Below are 26 T cell receptor beta chains sequenced from a single sample in a study of blood T cell repertoires in COVID-19. Produced via immunoSEQ multiplex PCR; TCRdb's table is partial and in-frame only. The sample contains 200,000 to 250,000 clones, roughly 90% of which appear only once. The specimen was peripheral blood. The receptors derive from a woman between 45 and 65 years old with acute or convalescent COVID-19.

The chain links TRBV10-3 to TRBJ2-2, with 8 bases identical to TRBD2. CDR3 size: 16 residues. After removal of 1 base from V and 6 bases from J, the junction contained 7 bases not matched to a gene. Germline-derived CDR1 and CDR2 are ENHRY and SYGVKD. The CDR3 DNA follows: TGTGCCATCAGTGAGTTAGTAGCGGGGACGGCCGGGGAGCTGTTTTTT. Its translation: CAISELVAGTAGELFF.

The chain employs TRBV19 and TRBJ1-4, with D perhaps TRBD1 (5 bases). Germline lookup yields CDR1 LNHDA and CDR2 SQIVND (reference sequence). Trimming took off 5 bases at V and 13 bases at J, with 11 bases between the two ends. CDR3 length: 11 residues. DNA for the CDR3: TGTGCCAGTAGTCGACAGTCCCGACTGTTTTTT. Its protein is CASSRQSRLFF. The variable domain in full, completed from reference TRBV19 and TRBJ1-4, reads DGGITQSPKYLFRKEGQNVTLSCEQNLNHDAMYWYRQDPGQGLRLIYYSQIVNDFQKGDIAEGYSVSREKKESFPLTVTSAQKNPTAFYLCASSRQSRLFFGSGTQLSVL.

The chain couples TRBV11-3 to TRBJ1-1; TRBD1 matches at 10 bases. This CDR3 is built from 16 residues. Germline V lookup: CDR1 SGHNT, CDR2 YENEEA. The V gene end was trimmed by 5 bases and the J gene end by 0 bases; junction bases not matched to a gene: 6. CDR3 sequence reads: CASSLDRGTMNTEAFF. CDR3 coding DNA: TGTGCCAGCAGCCTGGACAGGGGGACGATGAACACTGAAGCTTTCTTT.

This chain connects TRBV12-3 or TRBV12-4 to TRBJ1-1, with D uncertain. V was clipped by 6 bases and J by 3 bases, with 11 bases between them. This CDR3 spans 13 amino acids. The CDR3 DNA reads as TGTGCCAGCAGCTTCACCGGGGACACTGAAGCTTTCTTT. Encoded protein: CASSFTGDTEAFF.

The CDR3 nucleotides read TGTGCCAGCAGTCCGACAGGGGGCCTAAATCAGCCCCAGCATTTT. The encoded protein is CASSPTGGLNQPQHF. This chain joins TRBV28 and TRBJ1-5; 10 bases agree with TRBD1. The CDR3 spans 15 residues. Germline V gene sequence: CDR1 MDHEN, CDR2 SYDVKM. The ends lost 5 bases at V and 4 bases at J; junction bases unmatched: 5.

This chain links TRBV2 with TRBJ1-5; tentatively, D is TRBD1 (5 bases). The CDR3 totals 15 residues. The germline CDR1 and CDR2 sequences are SNHLY and FYNNEI. Deletions cut 5 bases from V and 11 bases from J, with 22 bases between. The CDR3 protein is CASSPGGGKRRAQHF. The CDR3 nucleotides read TGTGCCAGCAGTCCCGGCGGGGGGAAGCGAAGAGCCCAGCATTTT.

The rearrangement uses TRBV5-1 and TRBJ1-6; the match to TRBD1 covers 10 bases. The CDR3 is 15 residues long. V was pared by 3 bases and J by 7 bases, with 4 bases of the junction left unmatched. Looked up from germline, CDR1 is SGHRS and CDR2 is YFSETQ. The CDR3 is CASSSGTGVNSPLHF. CDR3 in DNA: TGCGCCAGCAGCTCGGGGACAGGGGTCAATTCACCCCTCCACTTT.

The genes are TRBV11-2 and TRBJ1-6; D not resolved. CDR3 size: 10 residues. V lost 10 bases and J 8 bases, leaving 6 bases between the germline ends. From germline, CDR1 is SGHAT and CDR2 FQNNGV. CDR3 sequence reads: CAINHSPLHF. The CDR3 bases are TGTGCCATAAATCATTCACCCCTCCACTTT.

V and J are TRBV10-3 and TRBJ2-7, with TRBD1 as a possible D gene (6 bases). The CDR3 contains 15 residues. Germline lookup yields CDR1 ENHRY and CDR2 SYGVKD. Trimming took off 3 bases at V and 1 base at J, with 13 bases between the two ends. CDR3 region: CAISDSTGLSYEQYF. In DNA form, the CDR3 reads TGTGCCATCAGTGACTCGACAGGCCTTTCCTACGAGCAGTACTTC.

Concerning this clone itself: This sample also contains other DNA sequences that code for the same CDR3. The chain links TRBV19 to TRBJ2-6; D possibly corresponds to TRBD1 (6 bases). Germline CDR1 is LNHDA and CDR2 is SQIVND (reference sequence). V dropped 3 bases and J dropped 1 base, with 10 bases sitting between them. The CDR3 loop spans 16 amino acids. The CDR3 region has the DNA TGTGCCAGTAGTATTTCCAGGGGATCTGGGGCCAACGTCCTGACTTTC. Its protein is CASSISRGSGANVLTF.

The chain has TRBV10-3 and TRBJ2-7, with 8 bases that match TRBD1. The CDR3 spans 14 residues. Germline CDR1 ENHRY, CDR2 SYGVKD. The junction had 4 bases not matched to a gene; V was cut back by 6 bases and J by 0 bases. The CDR3 loop reads CAIRGQENSYEQYF. The CDR3 coding sequence is TGTGCCATCAGGGGACAGGAGAACTCCTACGAGCAGTACTTC.

The chain employs TRBV10-3 and TRBJ1-2, with 10 bases matching TRBD1. The CDR3 loop spans 13 amino acids. The germline V gene encodes CDR1 ENHRY and CDR2 SYGVKD. With V trimmed by 3 bases and J by 7 bases, 2 bases remained unmatched. DNA for the CDR3: TGTGCCATCAGTGAAGACAGGGGGCTTGGCTACACCTTC. Translating it yields CAISEDRGLGYTF.

The J gene is TRBJ1-2, the V gene TRBV9; a possible D gene is TRBD1 (5 bases). Looked up from germline, CDR1 is SGDLS and CDR2 is YYNGEE. The CDR3 has 15 residues. The V end lost 0 bases, the J end lost 5 bases, and 14 bases lay between the germline ends. The CDR3 is CASSVGGEFRYGYTF. In DNA form, the CDR3 reads TGTGCCAGCAGCGTAGGGGGGGAATTTCGGTATGGCTACACCTTC.

In nucleotides, the CDR3 is TGTGCCAGCAGCCCGATAGGGACTAGCGGGATTGATGAGCAGTTCTTC. Translating it yields CASSPIGTSGIDEQFF. The J gene is TRBJ2-1, the V gene TRBV3-1 (or the pseudogene TRBV3-2); the match to TRBD2 covers 13 bases. The junction had 8 bases not matched to a gene; V was cut back by 4 bases and J by 8 bases. The CDR3 contains 16 residues. Germline V gene lookup returns CDR1 LGHDT and CDR2 YNNKEL (reference sequence).

The chain joins TRBV9 to TRBJ1-5, with 9 bases matching TRBD1. There are 14 residues in the CDR3. The V and J ends lost 2 bases and 7 bases, in that order; junction bases with no gene match: 4. In germline, CDR1 is SGDLS, CDR2 YYNGEE. In nucleotides, the CDR3 is TGTGCCAGCAGCGTTACAGGGGGCGTACAGCCCCAGCATTTT. It specifies CASSVTGGVQPQHF.

The rearrangement joins TRBV7-9 to TRBJ2-5; D might be TRBD2 (5 bases). The CDR3 is made up of 14 amino acids. Germline loops: CDR1 SEHNR, CDR2 FQNEAQ (reference sequence). Trimming left V 6 bases short and J 2 bases short, with 13 bases between. CDR3 bases: TGTGCCAGCAGACGGGGAATGGGGCAAGAGACCCAGTACTTC. Translation gives CASRRGMGQETQYF.

J is TRBJ2-7 and V is TRBV6-5, with a weak D call TRBD2 (6 bases). The CDR3 consists of 16 residues. Trimming cost V 0 bases and J 5 bases, with 17 bases left between them. Looked up from germline, CDR1 is MNHEY and CDR2 is SVGAGI. CDR3 sequence (DNA): TGTGCCAGCAGTTACTCGAGAGGCGGGATACGCCACGAGCAGTACTTC. Residues: CASSYSRGGIRHEQYF.

This clone is a singleton in its sample. The V call is TRBV6-5, the J call TRBJ2-3; the match to TRBD2 covers 10 bases. The CDR3 covers 15 residues. V dropped 7 bases and J dropped 5; count of bases not matched to a gene: 9. CDR1 is MNHEY, CDR2 SVGAGI, per germline. The CDR3 is CASISGTSEGDTQYF. As DNA, the CDR3 is TGTGCCAGCATATCCGGGACTAGCGAGGGAGATACGCAGTATTTT.

This clone was recorded a few times. The V call is TRBV7-3, the J call TRBJ2-1; 10 bases fit TRBD2. V lost 5 bases, J lost 3 bases, and 10 bases stayed unmatched. The CDR3 loop spans 17 amino acids. Germline-derived CDR1 and CDR2 are SGHTA and FQGTGA. The CDR3 region is CASSPQEAGGLYNEQFF. The CDR3 DNA reads as TGTGCCAGCAGCCCCCAGGAAGCGGGGGGGCTCTACAATGAGCAGTTCTTC.

This clone was seen a few times. A junction end diverges from the germline sequence, so it may reflect a read error. The chain's CDR3 is CASSQGWDRVNGYTF. CDR3 DNA: TGCGCCAGCAGTCAAGGGTGGGACAGGGTAAATGGCTACACCTTC. The chain combines TRBV4-1 with TRBJ1-2, with 9 bases lining up with TRBD1. The germline V gene has CDR1 MGHRA and CDR2 YSYEKL. The CDR3 has 15 residues.

The chain recombines TRBV12-3 or TRBV12-4 with TRBJ1-6; unclear D gene. The length of the CDR3 is 11 residues. Trimming pared 6 bases from V and 10 bases from J, leaving 7 bases between. Written as DNA, the CDR3 is TGTGCCAGCAGCAGGAACTCACCCCTCCACTTT. This encodes CASSRNSPLHF.

This chain links TRBV7-2 with TRBJ1-5, with TRBD1 as a possible D gene (6 bases). This CDR3 spans 14 amino acids. Germline CDR1 SGHTA, CDR2 FQGNSA. The V and J ends lost 1 base and 6 bases respectively, with 10 bases between them. CDR3 in DNA: TGTGCCAGCAGCTTAGAGACAGGAGTTCAGCCCCAGCATTTT. Its translation: CASSLETGVQPQHF.

V is TRBV24-1 and J is TRBJ2-5, with TRBD2 matching 7 bases. This CDR3 spans 16 amino acids. V was pared by 1 base and J by 0 bases, with 4 bases of the junction left unmatched. Germline V lookup: CDR1 KGHDR, CDR2 SFDVKD. The CDR3 DNA reads as TGTGCCACCAGTGATTTTAACGGGGGGTACCAAGAGACCCAGTACTTC. Translated, it gives CATSDFNGGYQETQYF.

The chain joins TRBV5-4 to TRBJ2-3; D gene uncertain. This CDR3 comprises 14 residues. Looked up from germline, CDR1 is SGHNT and CDR2 is YYREEE (reference sequence). Trimming removed 0 bases at V and 2 bases at J, with 7 bases between. CDR3 loop: CASSLGQDTDTQYF. The CDR3 bases are TGTGCCAGCAGCTTGGGGCAGGACACAGATACGCAGTATTTT.

The rearrangement links TRBV24-1 to TRBJ2-1, with TRBD2 identical over 14 bases. The CDR3 covers 20 residues. V trimming: 7 bases; J trimming: 0 bases; junction bases outside the gene matches: 13. Germline V gene sequence: CDR1 KGHDR, CDR2 SFDVKD. The CDR3 reads CATSDHTQGTSGGSYNEQFF. In nucleotides, the CDR3 is TGTGCCACCAGCGACCACACCCAGGGGACTAGCGGGGGCTCCTACAATGAGCAGTTCTTC.

The chain couples TRBV13 to TRBJ1-1; D is unresolved. V was clipped by 3 bases and J by 3 bases, with 8 bases between them. The CDR3 consists of 13 residues. Germline values: CDR1 PRHDT, CDR2 FYEKMQ (reference sequence). The CDR3 region is CASSLERDTEAFF. CDR3 DNA: TGTGCCAGCAGCTTGGAGAGAGACACTGAAGCTTTCTTT.